Sequencing of this T cell receptor (beta chain) was carried out in a study of T cells in Graves' hyperthyroidism and ophthalmopathy. The CDR3 sequence is 15 residues long. V was clipped by 3 bases and J by 1 base, with 13 bases between them. Germline loops: CDR1 DFQATT, CDR2 SNEGSKA (reference sequence). Amplification yielded TCR beta CDR3 regions, with RNA transcripts as the source. TCR CDR3 underwent first-round RT-PCR with the HTBI primer set. Using its own MiXCR run on the multiplex PCR reads, TCRdb lists one record per CDR3 protein. The sample gives 500,000 to 650,000 distinct CDR3 sequences, 14% of which show up once; approximately 15% is in the top ten. When ophthalmopathy did not progress within 18 months, Graves' hyperthyroidism was considered stable. Newly diagnosed patients aged 18 to 65 had hyperthyroidism of under 2 months' duration. Diagnosis relied on clinical symptoms, serum thyroxine and TRAb, thyroid ultrasound and orbital computed tomography.

The rearrangement links TRBV20-1 to TRBJ1-5; tentatively, D is TRBD1 (6 bases). The sample was blood. This TCR was sampled from a woman aged 35 to 49 with Graves' hyperthyroidism. The chain's CDR3 is CSASLGTGSNQPQHF. For the CDR3, the DNA is TGCAGTGCTAGCCTCGGAACAGGGAGCAATCAGCCCCAGCATTTT.